This T cell receptor beta chain comes out of a study of shared clonotypes between healthy human individuals. Study-level background: Donor composition was a couple of women and a few men, aged 18 to 49.

Per the germline V gene, CDR1 is MDHEN and CDR2 is SYDVKM. The CDR3 is 11 amino acids long, termini counted. This clone showed up just a few times. This is likely a read error, given that the CDR3 carries no conserved phenylalanine or tryptophan at its end. The DNA is omitted, as the CDR3 cannot be located on it reliably, and the CDR3 follows TCRdb's listing. Every subset's genomic DNA went evenly onto several immunoSEQ plates. How the authors handled the data: For the immunoSEQ data, sequences were junction-only without quality scores, so filtering differed. Data came from immunoSEQ multiplex PCR; TCRdb stores just in-frame clones and leaves some out. V and J calls and clone size are those listed in that table; D and trimming were worked out from the DNA. The sample holds about 480,000 clones, about 79% seen once.

Sequences were obtained from PBMCs. The rearrangement joins TRBV28 to TRBJ1-1. This TCR came from a woman aged 40 to 50 in good health. Some clones in this sample may be carry-over from other donors' samples. CDR3 loop: CASSLDRGRER.